The source of this TCR beta chain is a study of cytomegalovirus exposure and HLA in healthy donors (dated by TCRdb to 2015 to 2018). For the wider study: In an earlier analysis of 450 to 750 of the donors, approximately 300 Gb of sequence data and 117 million unique TCR beta sequences from about 190 million T cells were reported. About 320 gigabases of sequencing data and approximately 85 million unique TCR sequences were included in an early release covering about 600 HLA-typed donors. The genetic ancestry cluster associated with self-reported Caucasian donors included 65% to 90% of the roughly 400 genotyped donors. The study aimed to test whether cataloging public T cell receptors could reveal signatures of past pathogen exposure. The study used immunosequencing to profile the T cell repertoires of more than 650 subjects and linked those repertoires to cytomegalovirus serostatus. Along with the approximately 650-subject first cohort, a separate validation cohort of over a hundred different subjects was used. The study combined high-throughput TCR immunosequencing, statistical association of individual TCRs with disease status, and machine learning to predict cytomegalovirus infection status. A later analysis re-analyzed previously published TCR beta repertoires from approximately 700 donors and added high-resolution HLA genotyping to study TCR occurrence patterns. Rather than drawing on any new phenotypic data, the later analysis identified candidate immune exposures from TCR beta sequences and the way those sequences occurred across donors. In an earlier analysis of 587 of the donors, high-throughput TCR beta sequencing was used to judge whether each TCR beta V gene segment behaved as functional or pseudogenic. Donor age, sex, ethnicity and CMV serostatus were compiled alongside the repertoire data. Genome-wide SNP genotypes for about 55% of the 666 donors were used in a later genetic analysis, which treated that subset as a discovery cohort. Every repertoire in the discovery cohort had been generated on one and the same sequencing platform. HLA typing included class I and class II loci at four-digit resolution. The number of donors typed differed by locus, with 629-630 for A, B, C, DRB1 and DQB1, 522 for DQA1, 600 to 610 for DPA1, and about 450 for DPB1. Because of strong linkage in the cohort, roughly five DR-DQ haplotypes were treated as single units for association and clustering. Among roughly 400 genotyped donors of the cohort, an average of about 240,000 unique TCR beta nucleotide sequences were sequenced per donor, about a sixth of them non-productive.

Details on this clone: No antigen is known for it. No much larger clone is present one base from it, and per-base qualities are unavailable.

In total, approximately 690 healthy bone marrow donors made up the cohort. All cohort members were sampled while nominally healthy, although unrecorded immune exposures were likely present. The donor was CMV seropositive and belonged to the group of 250 to 300 seropositive cohort members. Every donor gave a peripheral blood sample, and the peripheral blood mononuclear cells from that sample were used for TCR beta sequencing. Genomic DNA extraction from the blood cell samples was performed with the Qiagen DNeasy Blood Extraction Kit. The CDR3 goes from the cysteine to the phenylalanine over 12 residues. The only DNA kept is the CDR3, 36 bases in frame from the first base. CDR1 and CDR2 were assigned from the germline V gene (reference sequence) as GTSNPN and SVGIG. Cut back by 0 bases and 9 bases, the V and J ends lie 6 bases apart. Library construction relied on the immunoSEQ multiplex PCR assay. The multiplex PCR relied on a mix of 60 forward primers for TCR Vbeta segments and 13 reverse primers for TCR Jbeta segments. The CDR3 region of rearranged TCR beta genes was amplified from genomic DNA with a multiplex PCR assay. On the Illumina HiSeq System, the amplified TCR beta libraries were sequenced as 87-base-pair reads. The paper's data handling went like this. Across the roughly 600 repertoires, a later analysis counted 75 million to 90 million unique TCR beta chains, approximately 10 million of which were shared by at least two donors. Raw reads were error-corrected and collapsed into unique sequences by a nearest-neighbor algorithm in which closely related sequences were merged to remove PCR and sequencing errors. Alignment of CDR3 sequences to IMGT reference sequences was used to assign V, D and J gene segments. For a sequence to be retained, a match of at least six nucleotides was required to both a V gene segment and a J gene segment. A rearrangement was called productive if the CDR3 had no stop codons and remained in frame with V and J, and every other rearrangement was called non-productive. Following IMGT convention, CDR3 was defined as the stretch from the second conserved V-encoded cysteine up to the conserved J-encoded phenylalanine. In an earlier analysis of around 600 of the donors, sequences lacking an unambiguous match to a single V gene segment were excluded. In an earlier analysis of more than 500 of the donors, a V segment was called functional when productive rearrangements were above 56.7%, and segregating when the standard deviation between donors exceeded 5%. A statistical classification framework was built to diagnose cytomegalovirus status from the catalog of TCR beta chain sequences. In a later analysis, TCR nucleotide sequences were compared against IMGT/GENE-DB human TR gene sequences so that V and J genes could be assigned. A later analysis assigned CDR3 sequences and most-parsimonious VDJ recombination scenarios with the TCRdist pipeline. In a later analysis, every TCR beta chain was defined by the combination of its CDR3 amino acid sequence and its V-gene family, and reads without a unique V-gene family were dropped. In a later analysis, 450 to 600 highly shared, low-generation-probability nucleotide sequences were removed to address suspected cross-contamination and a sequencing artifact. For each public chain, a later analysis derived a clonal expansion index from normalized ranks of inferred template counts within each repertoire. In a later analysis, generation probabilities were computed with a VDJ recombination model fitted to out-of-frame rearrangements, and the resulting probabilities were checked against IGoR. In a later analysis, TCR-TCR, TCR-HLA and TCR-CMV co-occurrence was scored with hypergeometric tests, and a repertoire-size bias correction was applied to TCR pairs. False discovery rates were estimated in a later analysis by permuting HLA or CMV assignments 20 times. In a later analysis, co-occurring TCRs were grouped with DBSCAN, and TCRdist sequence similarity was added when clustering was performed within HLA-allele-positive subsets. Co-occurrence clustering excluded repertoires with fewer than 30,000 or more than 120,000 public chains, plus five with anomalous nucleotide sharing. TCRdb stores this immuneACCESS table with in-frame sequences only. Part of the clones is absent; in the studies checked, under half of the shortfall reflects unresolved V genes, and no reason is known for the rest. The D gene and trimming were derived from the DNA, and the V and J assignments and clone size from that table. In all, the sample holds 100,000 to 150,000 clones, and roughly 71% of those were seen once. Around 4% of the sample belongs to the ten largest clones.

Beyond this particular receptor, the publication reports: A later genetic analysis associated a missense DCLRE1C variant with V-gene and J-gene trimming of TCR beta chains, and an independent cohort replicated the association. Some IMGT-functional V segments, including TRBV6-2 and TRBV6-3, could not be told apart with the 87-base-pair reads, so those segments were excluded. A later analysis reported that several top co-occurrence clusters appeared linked to parvovirus B19, influenza, CMV and Epstein-Barr virus. Because HLA typing was missing for some donors at each locus, association tests included only the typed subset. Compared with equally common non-associated chains, HLA-associated TCR beta chains in a later analysis were more clonally expanded and had lower generation probabilities. In a later analysis, the rate of TCR association differed among HLA loci, with DRB1 alleles having the most associated TCRs and HLA-C alleles having the fewest. Because counts were too low, seventeen rarely observed V segments, including chromosome 9 orphons, were excluded from the earlier analysis of a few hundred of the donors. In a later analysis, 15,000 to 20,000 TCR beta sequences were associated with specific HLA alleles at a false discovery rate of 0.05. Strong co-occurrence of HLA alleles, especially DR and DQ, made assigning TCR associations to individual alleles difficult. Linkage disequilibrium might explain the correlated functional status among segregating V segments, but an unknown experimental factor could not be ruled out. In vitro tests confirmed that three of the cytomegalovirus-associated TCR beta chains recognize cytomegalovirus antigens. A cluster of highly shared sequence variants was judged likely to be a technical artifact of the sequencing pipeline. Across donors, most TCR sequences were observed very rarely, whereas some public TCRs were present in many individuals. In a later analysis, most CMV-associated TCR beta chains were found to appear HLA-restricted, with HLA associations seemingly driven largely by CMV exposure. In this cohort, only TCR beta chains were sequenced, and detectable features were limited by the absence of alpha or paired-chain data. Cytomegalovirus status was reported to be diagnosed by the classifier with high specificity and sensitivity in both the original and validation cohorts. For the cohort, immune exposure information was limited to CMV serostatus. Compared with the 666-donor mean, donors in an Asian-associated ancestry cluster had fewer N-insertions in productive TCRs, according to a later genetic analysis. The study gave a list of some 150 TCR beta chains associated with cytomegalovirus. An earlier analysis of roughly 570 of the donors showed that most TCR beta V segments appeared in productive rearrangements either about 90% or about 30% of the time, which broadly matched IMGT annotations. A further reported finding was that TCR beta sequences accurately predicted the HLA-A and HLA-B alleles for most subjects in the first cohort. Presence/absence analyses assumed roughly uniform sequencing depth across donors, an assumption that may not hold. According to the authors, the approach could potentially be generalized to other disease states and immunological phenotypes.

The receptor's source is a woman aged 45-65 years in good health and CMV-seropositive. Specimen: PBMCs. The chain is encoded by TRBV30 joined to TRBJ1-6, with no confidently assigned D gene. The CDR3 reads CAWSVVSSPLHF. The sequence in DNA is TGTGCCTGGAGTGTAGTCAGTTCACCCCTCCACTTT. The CDR3, completed at both ends by the reference TRBV30 and TRBJ1-6 genes, gives the full variable domain SQTIHQWPATLVQPVGSPLSLECTVEGTSNPNLYWYRQAAGRGLQLLFYSVGIGQISSEVPQNLSASRPQDRQFILSSKKLLLSDSGFYLCAWSVVSSPLHFGNGTRLTVT.